The clone carrying this TCR beta chain was recorded once. The junction departs from the called germline gene at one end, perhaps through a read error. CDR1 and CDR2 (germline): MNHNS, SASEGT. CDR3 length: 14 residues. The repertoire was sequenced with immunoSEQ multiplex PCR; TCRdb's copy has only in-frame clones and lacks some. The table includes some 120,000 clones, roughly 91% detected once. This record belongs to a study of control samples from healthy donors and cancer patients. Material for sequencing was PBMCs. V gene TRBV6-1 combines with J gene TRBJ1-6, with a tentative D call TRBD1 (6 bases). The TCR was taken from a man aged 50-59 years with head and neck cancer. The DNA for the CDR3 is TGTGCCAGCAGTGAAAGTCCTGAGTCAAGACAGGCTGGCTTT. As protein: CASSESPESRQAGF.